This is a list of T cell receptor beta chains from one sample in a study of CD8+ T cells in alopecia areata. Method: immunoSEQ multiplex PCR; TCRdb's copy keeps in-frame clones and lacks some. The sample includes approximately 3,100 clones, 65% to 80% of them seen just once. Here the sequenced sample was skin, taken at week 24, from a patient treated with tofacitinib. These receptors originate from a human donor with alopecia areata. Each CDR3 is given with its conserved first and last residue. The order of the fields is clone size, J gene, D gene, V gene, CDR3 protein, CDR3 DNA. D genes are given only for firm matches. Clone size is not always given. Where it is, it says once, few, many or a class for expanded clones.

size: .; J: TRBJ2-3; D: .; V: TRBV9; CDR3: CASSVEGRWNTDTQYF; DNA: TGTGCCAGCAGCGTAGAGGGACGTTGGAACACAGATACGCAGTATTTT
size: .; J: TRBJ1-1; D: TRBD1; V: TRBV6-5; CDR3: CASNEDRASEAFF; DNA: TGTGCCAGCAATGAGGACAGGGCGAGTGAAGCTTTCTTT
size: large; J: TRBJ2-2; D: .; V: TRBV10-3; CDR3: CAISERTTANTGELFF; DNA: TGTGCCATCAGTGAGAGGACTACTGCGAACACCGGGGAGCTGTTTTTT
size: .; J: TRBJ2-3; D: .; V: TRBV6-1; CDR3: CASSSGQLADTQYF; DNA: TGTGCCAGCAGTTCCGGACAGTTAGCAGATACGCAGTATTTT
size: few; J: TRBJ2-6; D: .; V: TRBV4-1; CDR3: CASSQDWGPGANVLTF; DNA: TGCGCCAGCAGCCAAGATTGGGGGCCTGGGGCCAACGTCCTGACTTTC
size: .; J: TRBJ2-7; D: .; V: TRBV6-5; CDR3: CASRESGPVGNEQYF; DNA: TGTGCCAGCAGAGAGTCGGGGCCGGTTGGAAACGAGCAGTACTTC
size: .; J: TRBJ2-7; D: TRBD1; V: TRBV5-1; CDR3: CASSSNRGSYEQYF; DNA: TGCGCCAGCAGCTCCAACAGGGGATCCTACGAGCAGTACTTC
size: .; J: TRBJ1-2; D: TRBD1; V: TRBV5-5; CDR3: CASSLEDRALGYTF; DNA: TGTGCCAGCAGCTTGGAGGACAGGGCTTTGGGCTACACCTTC
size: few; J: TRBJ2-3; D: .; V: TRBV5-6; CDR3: CASSSWDSRTRYF; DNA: TGTGCCAGCAGCTCGTGGGACTCCAGGACGCGGTATTTT
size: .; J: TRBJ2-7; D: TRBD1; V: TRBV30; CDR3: CAWSKDRLSYEQYF; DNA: TGTGCCTGGAGTAAGGACAGGCTCTCCTACGAGCAGTACTTC
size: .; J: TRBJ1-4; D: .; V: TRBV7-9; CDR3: CASSYPRLGTTNEKLFF; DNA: TGTGCCAGCAGCTACCCTCGACTCGGGACAACTAATGAAAAACTGTTTTTT
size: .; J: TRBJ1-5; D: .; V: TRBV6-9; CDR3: CASSELAVKEPQHF; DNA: TGTGCCAGCAGTGAACTGGCAGTTAAGGAGCCCCAGCATTTT
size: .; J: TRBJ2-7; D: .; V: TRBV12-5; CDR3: CASGQGTGAYEQYF; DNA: TGTGCTAGTGGTCAAGGGACCGGGGCCTACGAGCAGTACTTC
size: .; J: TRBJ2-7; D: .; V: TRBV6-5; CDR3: CASSYSTGYEQYF; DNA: TGTGCCAGCAGTTACTCCACAGGGTACGAGCAGTACTTC
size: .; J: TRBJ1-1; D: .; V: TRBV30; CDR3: CAWSGWPMNTEAFF; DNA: TGTGCCTGGAGTGGGTGGCCAATGAACACTGAAGCTTTCTTT